The 22 T cell receptor beta chains listed next were all sequenced from one sample in a study of blood T cell repertoires in COVID-19 (dated by TCRdb to 2018 to 2021). Libraries were constructed by the immunoSEQ multiplex PCR assay. The source is immuneACCESS, and TCRdb retained only in-frame sequences with V and J called. Part of the clones is not carried over; for the studies checked, unresolved V genes explain less than half of this, and the remainder is unexplained. For this sample there are more than 90,000 clones; about nine tenths appear just once. The ten largest make up approximately 15% of the sample. The sequenced sample consisted of peripheral blood. The receptors shown here come from a man aged 45-65 years with acute or convalescent COVID-19.

The J gene is TRBJ1-2, the V gene TRBV3-1 (or the pseudogene TRBV3-2), with 8 bases fitting TRBD1. The CDR3 extends over 15 amino acids. Per germline, CDR1 LGHDT and CDR2 YNNKEL (reference sequence). V trimming: 1 base; J trimming: 2 bases; junction bases outside the gene matches: 3. In nucleotides, the CDR3 is TGTGCCAGCAGCCAAGGGCAGGGGGCCAACTATGGCTACACCTTC. Its protein is CASSQGQGANYGYTF.

This clone was seen a single time. This chain connects TRBV5-1 to TRBJ1-1; a weak D match, TRBD1 (6 bases). This CDR3 contains 17 residues. Germline loops: CDR1 SGHRS, CDR2 YFSETQ. V was pared by 2 bases and J by 5 bases, with 22 bases between. The CDR3 sequence is CASSFFWTTGMDTEAFF. CDR3 DNA sequence: TGCGCCAGCAGCTTTTTTTGGACGACAGGAATGGATACTGAAGCTTTCTTT.

Here the CDR3 DNA reads TGTGCCAGCAGCCAAGTCGAGAGTGGTACTGAAGCTTTCTTT. This gives the protein CASSQVESGTEAFF. The chain recombines TRBV4-2 with TRBJ1-1; D gene unclear. Trimming stripped 1 base from V and 5 bases from J, with 11 bases between. The length of the CDR3 is 14 residues. Germline values: CDR1 LGHNA, CDR2 YNFKEQ.

J is TRBJ1-4 and V is TRBV7-2; D perhaps matches TRBD1 (6 bases). V gave up 6 bases and J gave up 8 bases, with 19 bases separating them. Germline CDR1 is SGHTA and CDR2 is FQGNSA. The CDR3 consists of 15 residues. CDR3 in DNA: TGTGCCAGCAGTTCCGGGGCGGGGGCGGCAGAAAAACTGTTTTTT. This codes for CASSSGAGAAEKLFF.

As for this clone: Additional DNA sequences in this sample encode the identical CDR3. This rearrangement joins TRBV11-2 to TRBJ1-2; D may be TRBD1 (5 bases). V lost 2 bases, J lost 6 bases, and 10 bases lay in between. The CDR3 contains 13 residues. CDR1 is SGHAT and CDR2 is FQNNGV in the germline V gene. The CDR3 nucleotides read TGTGCCAGCAGCTTATCGCAGGGTCATGGCTACACCTTC. Translated: CASSLSQGHGYTF.

This sequence joins TRBV28 and TRBJ1-2; maybe TRBD1 (5 bases). The CDR3 consists of 15 residues. Germline loops: CDR1 MDHEN, CDR2 SYDVKM. Trimming removed 1 base from V and 3 bases from J, with 12 bases in between. This chain's CDR3 is CASSLLAREDYGYTF. The CDR3 bases are TGTGCCAGCAGTTTATTGGCCAGGGAGGACTATGGCTACACCTTC.

The chain has TRBV27 and TRBJ1-5; the match to TRBD1 covers 8 bases. The ends lost 5 bases at V and 7 bases at J; junction bases unmatched: 10. CDR3 length: 15 amino acids. CDR1 and CDR2 (germline): MNHEY, SMNVEV (reference sequence). The CDR3 nucleotides read TGTGCCAGCAGTCCACAGGGGGGCCATGACCAGCCCCAGCATTTT. This encodes CASSPQGGHDQPQHF.

This chain uses TRBV7-2 with TRBJ2-1; D call uncertain. V dropped 7 bases and J dropped 0 bases, with 7 bases sitting between them. The V gene's germline CDR1 is SGHTA and CDR2 FQGNSA. The CDR3 totals 13 residues. The CDR3 bases are TGTGCCAGCACACGGAGCTCCTACAATGAGCAGTTCTTC. Protein product: CASTRSSYNEQFF.

J is TRBJ2-7 and V is TRBV28, with TRBD2 matching 7 bases. Germline V gives CDR1 MDHEN, CDR2 SYDVKM. Losses at the gene ends were 6 bases for V and 0 bases for J; bases not matched to a gene: 5. The CDR3 extends over 14 amino acids. This chain's CDR3 is CASRGGTLSYEQYF. The CDR3 coding sequence is TGTGCCAGCAGGGGGGGGACCCTCTCCTACGAGCAGTACTTC. Full variable domain (outside the CDR3, taken from reference TRBV28 and TRBJ2-7): DVKVTQSSRYLVKRTGEKVFLECVQDMDHENMFWYRQDPGLGLRLIYFSYDVKMKEKGDIPEGYSVSREKKERFSLILESASTNQTSMYLCASRGGTLSYEQYFGPGTRLTVT.

The chain combines TRBV12-3 or TRBV12-4 with TRBJ1-2; 7 bases fit TRBD1. There are 13 residues in the CDR3. V lost 5 bases to trimming and J lost 8 bases; unmatched junction nucleotides: 8. This CDR3 reads CASSLDRVDGYTF. CDR3 coding DNA: TGTGCCAGCAGTCTTGACAGGGTGGACGGCTACACCTTC.

This rearrangement joins TRBV30 to TRBJ1-1, with TRBD1 matching over 7 bases. The CDR3 loop spans 14 amino acids. The germline gives CDR1 GTSNPN, CDR2 SVGIG (reference sequence). V lost 2 bases to trimming and J lost 1 base; unmatched junction nucleotides: 4. CDR3 sequence (DNA): TGTGCCTGGAGTTTCTACAGGGGGAACACTGAAGCTTTCTTT. Translated, it gives CAWSFYRGNTEAFF.

Only a few counts were recorded for this clone. This CDR3 is CASSQTGGQAPLHF. The CDR3 DNA reads TGTGCCAGCAGCCAGACAGGGGGCCAGGCACCCCTCCACTTT. This chain connects TRBV3-1 (or the pseudogene TRBV3-2) to TRBJ1-6; 10 nucleotides agree with TRBD1. The ends lost 3 bases at V and 11 bases at J; junction bases unmatched: 4. Germline V gene lookup returns CDR1 LGHDT and CDR2 YNNKEL (reference sequence). The CDR3 consists of 14 residues.

V and J are TRBV5-8 and TRBJ2-5, with D maybe TRBD2 (6 bases). Between the trimmed V and J ends, which lost 2 bases and 3 bases, there was a span of 11 bases. Germline CDR1 SGHTS, CDR2 YDEGEE. The CDR3 spans 14 residues. CDR3 sequence (DNA): TGTGCCAGCAGCTTTATGTGGGGGGAAGAGACCCAGTACTTC. This sequence encodes CASSFMWGEETQYF.

The chain uses TRBV24-1 and TRBJ2-1, with D perhaps matching TRBD2 (7 bases). The CDR3 spans 16 residues. From germline, CDR1 is KGHDR and CDR2 SFDVKD. Trimming left V 9 bases short and J 0 bases short, with 17 bases between. The CDR3 reads CATSRGAASSYNEQFF. The CDR3 region has the DNA TGTGCCACCTCTCGGGGGGCAGCGAGCTCCTACAATGAGCAGTTCTTC.

The rearrangement links TRBV29-1 to TRBJ2-1; 8 nucleotides match TRBD1. There are 14 residues in the CDR3. Germline V CDR1 and CDR2: SQVTM, ANQGSEA. The J segment lost 2 bases and the V segment lost 5 bases, leaving 5 bases of the junction unmatched. This CDR3 reads CSVPDRGPYNEQFF. CDR3 DNA: TGCAGCGTTCCCGACAGGGGCCCCTACAATGAGCAGTTCTTC.

This clone showed up just once. This chain uses TRBV9 with TRBJ1-3, with 8 bases lining up with TRBD1. Germline CDR1 reads SGDLS; CDR2 reads YYNGEE. After removal of 3 bases from V and 7 bases from J, the junction contained 6 bases not matched to a gene. The CDR3 contains 14 residues. The CDR3 DNA is TGTGCCAGCAGCGACCTGACAGGGGCGAACACCATATATTTT. Its translation: CASSDLTGANTIYF.

The chain is built from TRBV29-1 and TRBJ2-7; D is unclear. The CDR3 consists of 12 residues. Germline CDR1 reads SQVTM; CDR2 reads ANQGSEA. V lost 6 bases, J lost 1 base, and 10 bases lay in between. CDR3 nucleotide sequence: TGCAGCGTACGGCTAGGATCCTACGAGCAGTACTTC. Translated: CSVRLGSYEQYF.

In DNA form, the CDR3 reads TGTGCCAGCTCGACTGAGGGGGTTCCTCAGCCCCAGCATTTT. The encoded protein is CASSTEGVPQPQHF. This rearrangement joins TRBV18 to TRBJ1-5; a weak D match, TRBD1 (6 bases). Trimming shortened V by 6 bases and J by 6 bases, and 15 bases separated the two germline ends. This CDR3 contains 14 residues. Germline CDR1 reads KGHSH; CDR2 reads LQKENI.

The rearrangement links TRBV7-9 to TRBJ2-5; TRBD1 agrees at 8 bases. V dropped 5 bases and J dropped 0; count of bases not matched to a gene: 8. The germline gives CDR1 SEHNR, CDR2 FQNEAQ (reference sequence). The CDR3 runs 16 residues. The CDR3 coding sequence is TGTGCCAGCAGCCCCTCCAGGACAGGGTACCAAGAGACCCAGTACTTC. It encodes CASSPSRTGYQETQYF.

This chain links TRBV6-4 with TRBJ2-1; 9 bases match TRBD1. With V trimmed by 6 bases and J by 6 bases, 9 bases remained unmatched. The V gene's germline CDR1 is MRHNA and CDR2 SNTAGT. This CDR3 is built from 15 residues. The CDR3 reads CASSRTGEIFNEQFF. CDR3 nucleotide sequence: TGTGCCAGCAGCCGGACAGGGGAGATTTTCAATGAGCAGTTCTTC.

The chain combines TRBV11-2 with TRBJ2-2, with D perhaps TRBD1 (6 bases). CDR1 is SGHAT and CDR2 is FQNNGV in the germline V gene. V dropped 2 bases and J dropped 4 bases, with 17 bases sitting between them. The CDR3 is made up of 17 amino acids. The CDR3 coding sequence is TGTGCCAGCAGCTTATGGGCTCCCGGCAGGGGCACCGGGGAGCTGTTTTTT. This encodes CASSLWAPGRGTGELFF.

The V call is TRBV28, the J call TRBJ1-1, with D possibly matching TRBD1 (6 bases). The CDR3 totals 13 residues. The V end was cut by 1 base, the J end by 8 bases, with 11 bases between. CDR1 is MDHEN, CDR2 SYDVKM, per germline. CDR3 in DNA: TGTGCCAGCAGTTTATTAGGGGGTGAGGAAGCTTTCTTT. Protein: CASSLLGGEEAFF.